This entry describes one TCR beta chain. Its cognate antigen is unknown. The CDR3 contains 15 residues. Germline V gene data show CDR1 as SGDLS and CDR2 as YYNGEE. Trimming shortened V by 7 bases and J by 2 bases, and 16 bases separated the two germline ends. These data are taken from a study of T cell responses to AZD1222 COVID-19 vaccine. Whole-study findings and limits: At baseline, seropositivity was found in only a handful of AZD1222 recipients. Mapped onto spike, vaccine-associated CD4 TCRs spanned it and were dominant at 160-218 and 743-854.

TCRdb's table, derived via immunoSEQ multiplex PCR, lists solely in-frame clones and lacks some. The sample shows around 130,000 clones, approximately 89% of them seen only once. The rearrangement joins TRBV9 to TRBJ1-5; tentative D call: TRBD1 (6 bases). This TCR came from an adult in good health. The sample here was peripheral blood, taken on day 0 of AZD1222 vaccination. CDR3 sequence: CASALGGQGNQPQHF. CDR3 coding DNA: TGTGCCAGCGCTCTCGGGGGGCAGGGCAATCAGCCCCAGCATTTT.